This T cell receptor (beta chain) was sequenced for a study of T-cell memory formation after mild COVID-19 (dated by TCRdb to about 2021). Study-wide context: Most TCR sequence clusters were specific to one of the two donors. Two young, previously healthy adult volunteers, one female and one male, were included in the cohort. T-cell clones expanding and contracting after mild COVID-19 in two donors were tracked by longitudinal TCRalpha and TCRbeta repertoire sequencing. Paper-wide results and their limitations: The second-wave clones that peaked on day 37 were not confirmed to be SARS-CoV-2 specific. Only a couple of mild cases were covered in the study, and larger cohorts including severe cases with pre-infection samples were considered necessary. Some responding clones were detected in pre-infection memory, which suggested that pre-existing cross-reactive memory T cells had joined the SARS-CoV-2 response. Contracting CD4+ clones were found mainly in CM and EM memory subsets, while CD8+ clones were enriched in EMRA. Balanced CD4/CD8 phenotypes were observed for clones contracting from day 15 to 85, whereas a bias towards CD4+ was observed for a second wave of clones expanding from day 15 to 37.

PBMCs were isolated by Ficoll-Paque density gradient centrifugation. The sequencer listed for this sample is Illumina NovaSeq 6000. TCRalpha and TCRbeta cDNA libraries were constructed by 5'RACE with constant-segment primers, with sample barcodes and unique molecular identifiers being introduced. Trizol reagent was used to extract RNA from every sample. The libraries were amplified in two PCR steps, and the second step added a second sample barcode and Illumina TruSeq adapters. Libraries were sequenced on an Illumina NovaSeq with 2 x 150 bp paired-end reads. Per the original workflow: With migec v1.2.7, reads were demultiplexed and then collapsed into UMI-guided consensus sequences. With mixcr v2.1.11, UMI consensuses were aligned to TRA and TRB V and J templates and assembled into clonotypes. Expanded or contracted clonotypes were those called significant by both edgeR and NoisET, with noise models trained on biological replicates. For edgeR calls, a false discovery rate-adjusted p below 0.01 and a log2 fold-change threshold of 1 were applied. As an exploratory analysis of dynamics, max-normalized trajectories of the 1000 most abundant clonotypes were examined by PCA with hierarchical clustering. Separately sequenced CD4+ and CD8+ repertoires were used to assign a CD4 or CD8 phenotype to each responding clone. TCRdb applied fastp at Q25 and MiXCR to the public reads, then kept only in-frame beta chains. Rows are combined by CDR3 protein, so each entry shows the most common genes and DNA. These V and J calls derive from TCRdb rather than the authors' analysis. The sample data list 95,000 to 110,000 distinct CDR3 sequences, and around 14% of these were observed just once. Together, the top ten hold around 40% of the sample.

Worth noting for this clonotype: Its recognized antigen is unknown. No much larger clone exists at a distance of one base, and base qualities are not known.

The sample comprised PBMCs or a T cell subset sorted from them (not recorded which). The receptor was isolated from a man aged 18 to 35 who had mild COVID-19 (a few samples of this study predate the infection). The sample titles of this study are shuffled in the database, so cell type and time point are left out; the donor was told from shared clones.

The DNA sequence reads TGTGCCAGCAGCCCAACTGGGACAGGGAACTACGAGCAGTACTTC. Translated, it reads CASSPTGTGNYEQYF. The chain joins TRBV7-2 to TRBJ2-7, with TRBD1 identical over 9 junction bases. V loses 5 bases at its end and J loses 3 bases; junction bases beyond the gene matches: 8. CDR1 SGHTA and CDR2 FQGNSA are derived from the germline V gene. From the cysteine through the phenylalanine, the CDR3 covers 15 amino acids. Only the CDR3 part of the read is kept: 45 bases, read in frame from the first base.